Listed here are 20 T cell receptor beta chains from one sample, sequenced in a study of blood T cell repertoires in COVID-19 (dated by TCRdb to about 2020). Library preparation was by the immunoSEQ multiplex PCR assay. This immuneACCESS table, as held by TCRdb, lists in-frame sequences with V and J called but not all clones. Of the missing ones, under half trace to an unresolved V gene in checked studies; the others have no known cause. The sample table holds tens of thousands of clones, of which approximately 88% were seen once. About 0.4% of the sample lies in the top ten. Sequenced sample: peripheral blood. These receptors all come from a human donor in a cohort sampled during active COVID-19.

This chain connects TRBV18 to TRBJ2-2; D remains unclear. V gave up 6 bases and J gave up 6 bases, with 11 bases separating them. Germline V gene lookup returns CDR1 KGHSH and CDR2 LQKENI. This CDR3 comprises 13 residues. CDR3: CASSPDQSGELFF. The CDR3 DNA follows: TGTGCCAGCTCCCCCGATCAGTCCGGGGAGCTGTTTTTT. Full variable domain (remainder filled in from reference TRBV18 and TRBJ2-2): NAGVMQNPRHLVRRRGQEARLRCSPMKGHSHVYWYRQLPEEGLKFMVYLQKENIIDESGMPKERFSAEFPKEGPSILRIQQVVRGDSAAYFCASSPDQSGELFFGEGSRLTVL.

The chain combines TRBV19 with TRBJ1-2, with 8 bases identical to TRBD1. Germline CDR1 and CDR2: LNHDA and SQIVND (reference sequence). The CDR3 has 16 amino acids. With V trimmed by 4 bases and J by 6 bases, 13 bases remained unmatched. The CDR3 reads CASSRPSQGAVHGYTF. The CDR3 DNA follows: TGTGCCAGTAGTAGACCCTCCCAGGGGGCAGTCCATGGCTACACCTTC. The full variable domain, in which reference TRBV19 and TRBJ1-2 provide the parts outside the CDR3, is DGGITQSPKYLFRKEGQNVTLSCEQNLNHDAMYWYRQDPGQGLRLIYYSQIVNDFQKGDIAEGYSVSREKKESFPLTVTSAQKNPTAFYLCASSRPSQGAVHGYTFGSGTRLTVV.

The rearrangement links TRBV7-2 to TRBJ2-1; TRBD2 matches at 11 bases. The CDR3 is 18 residues long. Germline values: CDR1 SGHTA, CDR2 FQGNSA. J was trimmed by 8 bases and V by 6 bases; bases with no gene match: 18. The CDR3 region is CASRPKRGSGGAAHEQFF. CDR3 sequence (DNA): TGTGCCAGCAGGCCGAAACGGGGTAGCGGGGGGGCCGCGCATGAGCAGTTCTTC.

V gene TRBV3-1 (or the pseudogene TRBV3-2) combines with J gene TRBJ1-2, with 9 bases matching TRBD1. The CDR3 totals 15 residues. Germline values: CDR1 LGHDT, CDR2 YNNKEL (reference sequence). V was clipped by 3 bases and J by 2 bases; unmatched bases: 4. As DNA, the CDR3 is TGTGCCAGCAGCCAGGTCGGACAGGGGAACTATGGCTACACCTTC. This gives the protein CASSQVGQGNYGYTF.

The chain employs TRBV5-1 and TRBJ2-7; tentatively, D is TRBD2 (5 bases). Trimming removed 0 bases at V and 5 bases at J, with 18 bases between. Per the germline V gene, CDR1 is SGHRS and CDR2 is YFSETQ. This CDR3 is 16 amino acids long. CDR3 nucleotide sequence: TGCGCCAGCAGCTTGGCCGGACGGGATTTTATCCACGAGCAGTACTTC. Its protein is CASSLAGRDFIHEQYF.

The genes are TRBV6-5 and TRBJ1-1, with 7 positions matching TRBD1. The ends lost 5 bases at V and 2 bases at J; junction bases unmatched: 5. CDR1 and CDR2 (germline): MNHEY, SVGAGI. This CDR3 region has 14 residues. CDR3 in DNA: TGTGCCAGCAGTCTGGGACAGCCAAACACTGAAGCTTTCTTT. Its protein product is CASSLGQPNTEAFF.

This chain joins TRBV9 and TRBJ2-1, with D perhaps matching TRBD2 (6 bases). Trimming removed 2 bases from V and 6 bases from J, with 9 bases in between. This CDR3 has 13 amino acids. The germline V gene encodes CDR1 SGDLS and CDR2 YYNGEE. CDR3 loop: CASSVAGGNEQFF. The DNA of the CDR3 is TGTGCCAGCAGCGTGGCCGGGGGCAATGAGCAGTTCTTC.

This clone was counted a single time. The chain couples TRBV5-1 to TRBJ2-7; tentative D call: TRBD2 (6 bases). The V gene lost 4 bases and the J gene lost 0 bases, with 17 bases spanning the gap. The CDR3 sequence is 16 residues long. The germline gives CDR1 SGHRS, CDR2 YFSETQ. The CDR3: CASSPVGDSTSYEQYF. The CDR3 coding sequence is TGCGCCAGCAGCCCCGTCGGGGACTCGACCTCCTACGAGCAGTACTTC.

The chain recombines TRBV7-2 with TRBJ2-6, with unresolved D. Looked up from germline, CDR1 is SGHTA and CDR2 is FQGNSA. This CDR3 is 15 amino acids long. Trimming cost V 1 base and J 8 bases, with 12 bases left between them. DNA of the CDR3: TGTGCCAGCAGCTTAGGGCAGGTCGGTACCAACGTCCTGACTTTC. Protein product: CASSLGQVGTNVLTF.

The rearrangement joins TRBV2 to TRBJ1-2, with 7 bases aligning to TRBD1. The CDR3 totals 14 residues. The germline V gene encodes CDR1 SNHLY and CDR2 FYNNEI. After removal of 6 bases from V and 3 bases from J, the junction contained 7 bases not matched to a gene. CDR3: CASSRDRVDYGYTF. The CDR3 coding sequence is TGTGCCAGCAGCCGCGACAGGGTGGACTATGGCTACACCTTC.

The CDR3 here is CASSVHSSYEQYF. The CDR3 bases are TGTGCCAGCAGCGTCCATAGCTCCTACGAGCAGTACTTC. The chain carries TRBV7-9 and TRBJ2-7; D gene unclear. With 5 bases removed from V and 0 bases from J, the gap between germline ends came to 8 bases. Germline V lookup: CDR1 SEHNR, CDR2 FQNEAQ (reference sequence). The CDR3 spans 13 residues.

The V and J genes are TRBV5-1 and TRBJ2-7, with D perhaps TRBD1 (6 bases). CDR1 is SGHRS and CDR2 is YFSETQ in the germline V gene. This CDR3 comprises 14 residues. V lost 1 base and J lost 3, with 11 bases in between. This CDR3 is CASSLLGDNYEQYF. The DNA of the CDR3 is TGCGCCAGCAGCTTGTTGGGGGACAACTACGAGCAGTACTTC.

The V and J genes are TRBV5-1 and TRBJ2-6; D may be TRBD1 (5 bases). The CDR3 is 16 residues long. The V end lost 4 bases, the J end lost 1 base, and 12 bases lay between the germline ends. Germline CDR1 reads SGHRS; CDR2 reads YFSETQ. This CDR3 reads CASSVSGLSGANVLTF. CDR3 DNA sequence: TGCGCCAGCAGCGTATCAGGGTTGTCTGGGGCCAACGTCCTGACTTTC.

This sequence joins TRBV7-9 and TRBJ2-4; tentatively, D is TRBD1 (5 bases). Germline CDR1 and CDR2: SEHNR and FQNEAQ (reference sequence). V was clipped by 5 bases and J by 0 bases, with 11 bases between them. CDR3 size: 15 residues. CDR3 DNA: TGTGCCAGCAGCGGGGCCCTACTAGCCAAAAACATTCAGTACTTC. This codes for CASSGALLAKNIQYF.

This chain links TRBV3-1 (or the pseudogene TRBV3-2) with TRBJ1-5; a weak D match, TRBD1 (6 bases). The V gene's germline CDR1 is LGHDT and CDR2 YNNKEL (reference sequence). The CDR3 loop spans 15 amino acids. Trimming removed 0 bases at V and 5 bases at J, with 11 bases between. DNA for the CDR3: TGTGCCAGCAGCCAAGAGGCGGGGGCGCATCAGCCCCAGCATTTT. This translates into CASSQEAGAHQPQHF.

This clone was seen more than once but under ten times. The gene calls are TRBV9 and TRBJ2-7; weak D call: TRBD2 (5 bases). This CDR3 has 15 amino acids. Germline V lookup: CDR1 SGDLS, CDR2 YYNGEE. Trimming removed 0 bases from V and 3 bases from J, with 13 bases in between. The CDR3, as DNA: TGTGCCAGCAGCGTAGGTGTGGCAGGAGGCTACGAGCAGTACTTC. It is translated as CASSVGVAGGYEQYF.

The CDR3 sequence: CASGTKGTSFSYEQYF. Here the CDR3 DNA reads TGTGCCAGCGGTACCAAGGGGACTAGCTTTTCCTACGAGCAGTACTTC. This sequence joins TRBV27 and TRBJ2-7; TRBD2 aligns across 9 bases. V was pared by 8 bases and J by 1 base, with 12 bases of the junction left unmatched. CDR3 length: 16 residues. Germline V CDR1 and CDR2: MNHEY, SMNVEV (reference sequence).

The chain has TRBV5-6 and TRBJ2-7, with 10 bases lining up with TRBD1. The CDR3 covers 16 residues. With 2 bases clipped from V and 0 bases from J, the junction kept 5 bases outside the gene matches. Germline CDR1 reads SGHDT; CDR2 reads YYEEEE. Here the CDR3 reads CASSFGTGVISYEQYF. The CDR3 coding sequence is TGTGCCAGCAGCTTCGGGACAGGGGTCATCTCCTACGAGCAGTACTTC.

The chain combines TRBV15 with TRBJ1-4; 7 bases align to TRBD1. V lost 3 bases to trimming and J lost 7 bases; unmatched junction nucleotides: 2. Looked up from germline, CDR1 is LNHNV and CDR2 is YYDKDF (reference sequence). This CDR3 contains 13 residues. The CDR3 is CATSRDRSEKLFF. CDR3 DNA sequence: TGTGCCACCAGCAGGGACAGGAGTGAAAAACTGTTTTTT.

The J gene is TRBJ1-5, the V gene TRBV19, with a tentative D call TRBD1 (5 bases). Trimming left V 10 bases short and J 1 base short, with 17 bases between. The CDR3 is made up of 15 amino acids. The germline V gene encodes CDR1 LNHDA and CDR2 SQIVND (reference sequence). CDR3 nucleotide sequence: TGTGCCACCATGCAGGCGGGGGGAAGCAATCAGCCCCAGCATTTT. Translated: CATMQAGGSNQPQHF.